The 24 T cell receptor beta chains presented below share a single source sample, sequenced in a study of CDR3 diversity in severe acne (dated by TCRdb to 2018 to 2020). Libraries were made using PCR. Sequencing was performed on an Illumina HiSeq 2000. TCRdb reanalyzed the raw reads on its own, using fastp at Q25 for trimming and MiXCR for clone calling, and kept in-frame beta chains. For every CDR3 protein sequence, its rows merge into one entry that carries the most common genes and DNA. A total of tens of thousands of distinct CDR3 sequences appear in this sample, approximately 54% of them only once. The biggest ten clones account for around a tenth of the sample. Sequencing was performed on blood. The receptors derive from a male donor with severe acne vulgaris.

This clonotype was detected only a few times. The chain links TRBV28 to TRBJ2-7, with D uncertain. The length of the CDR3 is 12 residues. The germline gives CDR1 MDHEN, CDR2 SYDVKM. V was pared by 5 bases and J by 5 bases, with 10 bases between. CDR3 DNA: TGTGCCAGCAGTCCCACCCCCAACGAGCAGTACTTC. Its translation is CASSPTPNEQYF.

This clonotype appeared many times. J is TRBJ2-2 and V is TRBV5-1; 9 nucleotides line up with TRBD2. The CDR3 spans 15 residues. Trimming at V came to 3 bases and at J to 4 bases, leaving 4 bases not matched to a gene. Germline V gene sequence: CDR1 SGHRS, CDR2 YFSETQ. The CDR3 is CASSYSGSGTGELFF. The CDR3 bases are TGCGCCAGCAGCTATAGCGGGAGTGGCACCGGGGAGCTGTTTTTT.

The chain couples TRBV15 to TRBJ2-7; 9 positions match TRBD1. The V gene end was trimmed by 9 bases and the J gene end by 2 bases; junction bases not matched to a gene: 5. Germline V gene sequence: CDR1 LNHNV, CDR2 YYDKDF (reference sequence). The CDR3 consists of 13 residues. DNA of the CDR3: TGTGCCACGTGCAGGGACAGGGCCTACGAGCAGTACTTC. This encodes CATCRDRAYEQYF.

V is TRBV12-3 or TRBV12-4 and J is TRBJ2-5; 11 bases line up with TRBD2. Trimming took 7 bases from V and 4 from J; bases not matched to a gene: 8. The CDR3 is made up of 15 amino acids. The CDR3 region is CASKIAGGPGETQYF. CDR3 bases: TGTGCCAGCAAGATAGCGGGAGGGCCCGGAGAGACCCAGTACTTC.

This rearrangement joins TRBV2 to TRBJ1-1; D gene uncertain. The CDR3 length is 12 residues. Germline CDR1 SNHLY, CDR2 FYNNEI. V lost 4 bases and J lost 9, with 12 bases in between. The CDR3 here is CASSGASPQAFF. CDR3 coding DNA: TGTGCCAGCAGTGGGGCTTCCCCCCAAGCTTTCTTT.

This clonotype was counted ten times or more. This chain joins TRBV7-4 and TRBJ2-2, with TRBD2 matching over 15 bases. Germline trimming cut 1 base from V and 0 bases from J; bases unmatched to any gene: 3. Germline CDR1 is SGHVT and CDR2 is SQSDAQ. The CDR3 runs 19 residues. The CDR3, as DNA: TGTGCCAGCAGCTTAGTGGGACTAGCGGGAGGTCCGAACACCGGGGAGCTGTTTTTT. Its protein is CASSLVGLAGGPNTGELFF. The full variable domain, its missing parts supplied by reference TRBV7-4 and TRBJ2-2, is GAGVSQSPRYKVAKRGRDVALRCDSISGHVTLYWYRQTLGQGSEVLTYSQSDAQRDKSGRPSGRFSAERPERSVSTLKIQRTEQGDSAVYLCASSLVGLAGGPNTGELFFGEGSRLTVL.

The V call is TRBV4-1, the J call TRBJ2-1; a weak D match, TRBD2 (5 bases). Germline V CDR1 and CDR2: MGHRA, YSYEKL. The V gene lost 2 bases and the J gene lost 2 bases, with 13 bases spanning the gap. This CDR3 comprises 16 residues. The CDR3 bases are TGCGCCAGCAGCCAACAGGACTTGATGACCTACAATGAGCAGTTCTTC. It encodes CASSQQDLMTYNEQFF.

This clonotype was seen repeatedly, ten times or more. The V call is TRBV5-8, the J call TRBJ2-3, with 7 bases lining up with TRBD1. Germline trimming cut 1 base from V and 1 base from J; bases unmatched to any gene: 3. CDR1 and CDR2 (germline): SGHTS, YDEGEE. CDR3 length: 15 amino acids. The CDR3 loop is CASSLSTGGTDTQYF. CDR3 DNA sequence: TGTGCCAGCAGCTTGTCAACAGGGGGCACAGATACGCAGTATTTT.

The CDR3, as DNA: TGTGCCAGCAGCTTATATAGACTAGACCGGGAGACCCAGTACTTC. Amino acids: CASSLYRLDRETQYF. V and J are TRBV11-2 and TRBJ2-5, with D maybe TRBD2 (6 bases). V lost 2 bases, J lost 5 bases, and 15 bases lay in between. The CDR3 consists of 15 residues. Per the germline V gene, CDR1 is SGHAT and CDR2 is FQNNGV. Combining the CDR3 with reference TRBV11-2 and TRBJ2-5 gives the whole variable domain EAGVAQSPRYKIIEKRQSVAFWCNPISGHATLYWYQQILGQGPKLLIQFQNNGVVDDSQLPKDRFSAERLKGVDSTLKIQPAKLEDSAVYLCASSLYRLDRETQYFGPGTRLLVL.

Ten or more counts support this clonotype. The chain is built from TRBV2 and TRBJ2-1, with D perhaps TRBD2 (5 bases). The CDR3 totals 15 residues. Germline V gene lookup returns CDR1 SNHLY and CDR2 FYNNEI. CDR3 DNA sequence: TGTGCTATATTGAAGGGAGCGCCTTCCTACAATGAGCAGTTCTTC. Translated, it gives CAILKGAPSYNEQFF.

As for this clonotype: A read error may explain this, as a much larger clone is one base away. This chain uses TRBV6-4 with TRBJ1-1; D remains unclear. CDR3 length: 14 amino acids. From germline, CDR1 is MRHNA and CDR2 SNTAGT. The CDR3 region is CASSDSSLNTEASF. Written as DNA, the CDR3 is TGTGCCAGCAGTGACTCCTCCTTGAACACTGAAGCTTCCTTT.

Notes on this clonotype: Here the CDR3 omits its conserved ending phenylalanine or tryptophan, so a read error is the likely source. The rearrangement uses TRBV7-3 and TRBJ2-2; no definite D call. The CDR3 has 14 residues. V lost 5 bases, J lost 1 base, and 8 bases lay in between. Germline assignment: CDR1 SGHTA and CDR2 FQGTGA. The CDR3 bases are TGTGCCAGCAGCAACGGCGGGAACACCGGGGAGCTGTTTCTT. It codes for CASSNGGNTGELFL.

With respect to this clonotype: A read error may explain this, as a much larger clone is one base away. The V and J genes are TRBV6-1 and TRBJ2-7, with D maybe TRBD2 (5 bases). Germline-derived CDR1 and CDR2 are MNHNS and SASEGT. The CDR3 is made up of 15 amino acids. CDR3: CASSEELSGSYEQHV. CDR3 coding DNA: TGTGCCAGCAGTGAAGAGCTTTCGGGGTCCTACGAGCAGCACGTC.

Remarks on this clonotype: A read error may explain this, as a much larger clone is one base away. The chain combines TRBV11-2 with TRBJ2-7; a possible D gene is TRBD2 (6 bases). This CDR3 is 15 amino acids long. CDR1 is SGHAT and CDR2 is FQNNGV in the germline V gene. The CDR3 sequence is CAGSSSSEFPYEQYF. CDR3 bases: TGTGCCGGCAGCTCTTCTAGCGAATTTCCCTACGAGCAGTACTTC.

This clonotype is categorized as medium-sized. V is TRBV24-1 and J is TRBJ2-1, with 7 nucleotides matching TRBD2. Unmatched junction bases numbered 10, after V lost 9 bases and J lost 3 bases. This CDR3 contains 15 residues. Germline V gene data show CDR1 as KGHDR and CDR2 as SFDVKD. The CDR3 DNA sequence: TGTGCCACCTCTTTCGCGGGAGTCAACTACAATGAGCAGTTCTTC. Translating it yields CATSFAGVNYNEQFF.

The chain has TRBV24-1 and TRBJ2-5; the D gene could be TRBD1 or TRBD2 (6 bases each). Germline V lookup: CDR1 KGHDR, CDR2 SFDVKD. V shed 0 bases and J shed 3 bases, with 10 bases lying between them. The CDR3 runs 15 residues. CDR3 nucleotide sequence: TGTGCCACCAGTGATTTGAGGGGGAGGAAAGAGACCCAGTACTTC. This encodes CATSDLRGRKETQYF.

The chain combines TRBV25-1 with TRBJ2-2; a possible D gene is TRBD2 (5 bases). CDR1 and CDR2 from the germline V gene are MGHDK and SYGVNS. Trimming left V 8 bases short and J 6 bases short, with 19 bases between. The CDR3 is 15 residues long. The CDR3 DNA follows: TGTGCCAGCGCAAAGGAGGCAACGGGGTCCGGGGAGCTGTTTTTT. Encoded protein: CASAKEATGSGELFF.

This clonotype was seen repeatedly, ten times or more. In DNA, the CDR3 is TGTGCCAGCAGCTTAGCGGGAGCGGGCGAGCAGTACTTC. Translated, it gives CASSLAGAGEQYF. The V call is TRBV7-3, the J call TRBJ2-7, with TRBD2 matching over 7 bases. Germline lookup yields CDR1 SGHTA and CDR2 FQGTGA. This CDR3 has 13 residues. Losses at the gene ends were 2 bases for V and 6 bases for J; bases not matched to a gene: 4.

About this clonotype itself: One junction end does not reproduce the germline sequence, and a read error may be involved. The chain couples TRBV29-1 to TRBJ2-1, with TRBD2 matching 9 bases. This CDR3 has 11 residues. The germline V gene encodes CDR1 SQVTM and CDR2 ANQGSEA. CDR3 in amino acids: CSVDSGTSWAF. CDR3 coding DNA: TGCAGCGTTGATAGTGGGACTAGCTGGGCCTTC.

Many counts were recorded for this clonotype. The V and J genes are TRBV20-1 and TRBJ2-7; D gene unclear. V gave up 4 bases and J gave up 5 bases, with 9 bases separating them. The CDR3 sequence is 11 residues long. Germline assignment: CDR1 DFQATT and CDR2 SNEGSKA (reference sequence). CDR3 coding DNA: TGCAGTGCTACTTACGGAGACGAGCAGTACTTC. Residues: CSATYGDEQYF.

This clonotype was seen only a few times. The CDR3 loop reads CASSFDRGWGYTF. The CDR3 DNA is TGTGCCAGCAGCTTCGACAGGGGCTGGGGCTACACCTTC. The gene calls are TRBV11-2 and TRBJ1-2, with 8 bases matching TRBD1. Germline CDR1 and CDR2: SGHAT and FQNNGV. V was clipped by 3 bases and J by 8 bases; unmatched bases: 5. The CDR3 extends over 13 amino acids.

A note on this clonotype: It may be a read error: a sequence one base away is much more abundant. This sequence joins TRBV7-9 and TRBJ2-5; 8 bases line up with TRBD2. The V segment lost 3 bases and the J segment 5 bases; nucleotides outside the gene matches: 11. CDR1 and CDR2 (germline): SEHNR, FQNEAQ (reference sequence). CDR3 length: 16 residues. CDR3 nucleotides: TGTGCCAGCAGCTTCTTTGGCGGGGGGCCCCAGGAGACCCAGTACTTC. Translating it yields CASSFFGGGPQETQYF.

This clonotype occurred many times. The chain links TRBV10-1 to TRBJ2-3; D possibly matches TRBD1 or TRBD2 (5 bases each). V gave up 3 bases and J gave up 0 bases, with 13 bases separating them. This CDR3 has 16 residues. CDR1 and CDR2 (germline): WNHNN, SYGVQD (reference sequence). CDR3 sequence reads: CASSDPGRASTDTQYF. CDR3 nucleotides: TGCGCCAGCAGTGATCCGGGACGGGCTAGCACAGATACGCAGTATTTT.

The rearrangement links TRBV10-3 to TRBJ2-3; 7 bases are shared with TRBD2. Unmatched junction bases numbered 6, after V lost 0 bases and J lost 9 bases. From germline, CDR1 is ENHRY and CDR2 SYGVKD. This CDR3 has 14 amino acids. CDR3 nucleotide sequence: TGTGCCATCAGTGAGTCGATCGGAGCGGGAACGCAGTATTTT. Its protein is CAISESIGAGTQYF.